A single TCR beta chain is shown here with its context. Its specificity is not known. Time point specified: week 11, during vaccination. Vaccination comprised doses that each held 300 ug of mutant IDH1 20-mer peptide, plus topical imiquimod. The V end was cut by 6 bases, the J end by 2 bases, with 11 bases between. The CDR3 runs 13 residues. Germline assignment: CDR1 MNHEY and CDR2 SMNVEV (reference sequence). Some clones are missing from TCRdb's copy, which holds only in-frame ones; the method was immunoSEQ multiplex PCR. The sample records about 120,000 clones, around four fifths being singletons. This entry comes from a study of a mutant IDH1 vaccine in newly diagnosed glioma. As for the study in general: Vaccines were begun 4-6 weeks after radiotherapy alone, or with temozolomide cycles. Sex distribution of treated patients was approximately 60% male and roughly 40% female; mean age was around 40 years. Study-level points and caveats: Whatever changes occurred in top peripheral T cell clonotypes seemed unrelated to pseudoprogression.

J is TRBJ2-7 and V is TRBV27; perhaps TRBD2 as D (6 bases). The clonotype originates from a middle-aged man with glioma. Specimen: PBMCs, collected from a glioma patient whose treatment included an IDH1 peptide vaccine. The CDR3 is CASRPGRPYEQYF. The DNA for the CDR3 is TGTGCCAGCAGACCTGGGAGGCCCTACGAGCAGTACTTC.